This T cell receptor beta chain was found in a study of T cell responses to AZD1222 COVID-19 vaccine (dated by TCRdb to the early 2020s). With regard to the full study: TCR sequencing was performed for fewer than 250 trial participants, of whom around 200 were given two doses of AZD1222 and about 25 were given two doses of MenACWY control vaccine. Trial participants were enrolled by age into 18-55, 56-69 and 70-plus year subgroups, with around 140, 26 and 57 TCR-sequenced participants respectively. Study-wide conclusions, independent of this receptor: Epitopes outside the regions mutated in the B.1.351 and B.1.1.7 variants were reportedly recognized by nearly half of the unique spike-specific TCRs. Conclusions about previously exposed vaccinees were limited because only six AZD1222 recipients were SARS-CoV-2 seropositive at baseline. Because no day 14 peak-response samples were available, repertoires were characterized only after the peak T cell response. A significant rise in spike-specific TCR breadth and depth was observed after two AZD1222 doses relative to day 0 and relative to MenACWY recipients. The vaccine-associated CD4 TCRs covered the entire spike protein, and the dominant responses fell in regions 160-218 and 743-854. Most participants were white British and females outnumbered males, and the authors suggested that clonal diversity may have been underestimated. The 56-69-year group was small, and its depth increase did not reach significance, likely because of low power.

About this clone itself: Its target antigen remains unknown. The sample holds no much larger clone one base away, and base qualities are not on file.

Per the publication, the time point label means: about 28 days (+/-7) after the second vaccine dose. AZD1222 recipients given second doses at about 4 weeks or at about 12 weeks were pooled, since spike-specific TCR depth and breadth were not found to differ between the two schedules. Samples from vaccinated people were obtained from the UK trials COV001 and COV002, which included a single-blind randomized controlled phase 2/3 trial of AZD1222 (ChAdOx1 nCoV-19) in healthy adults. For TCRbeta chain sequencing, PBMC samples were collected from trial participants at day 0 and at day 28 after the second dose. The CDR3 regions of human TCRbeta chains were analyzed by immunosequencing. Regarding the original processing steps: Repertoire TCRs were matched against a reference library of SARS-CoV-2-specific TCRs generated with the MIRA antigen-specificity platform. Breadth meant the fraction of unique TCRs that were SARS-CoV-2-associated, whereas depth meant the fraction of total T cells that were SARS-CoV-2-associated. Using the MIRA data, each spike-specific TCR was assigned both to the spike region to which the TCR was reactive and to a CD4 or CD8 class. Log10-transformed breadth and depth values were compared by one-way ANOVA with Sidak's multiple comparisons tests. TCRdb provides this immuneACCESS table in a form limited to in-frame rearrangements. Some clones are lacking; in checked studies, under half of them reflect an unresolved V gene, and why the rest are absent is not known. V, J and clone size derive from that table, while D and trimming were established from the DNA sequence. Here the sample has around 150,000 clones; 80% to 95% occur a single time. The ten largest clones represent approximately 7% of the sample.

CDR1 is given as LNHDA and CDR2 as SQIVND, both from the germline V gene (reference sequence). The CDR3 runs 17 residues from the cysteine to the phenylalanine. Only the CDR3 DNA stays, 51 bases, in frame from base 1. V is shortened by 6 bases, J by 0 bases, and the region joining them spans 18 bases. The chain is made from TRBV19 and TRBJ1-5; the D gene cannot be resolved reliably. The source is an adult who received the AZD1222 COVID-19 vaccine. The input for sequencing was peripheral blood, taken 28 days after the second AZD1222 dose. Here the CDR3 is given as CASSLLSRDYSNQPQHF. The nucleotides are TGTGCCAGTAGCCTCCTGAGTCGAGACTATAGCAATCAGCCCCAGCATTTT.